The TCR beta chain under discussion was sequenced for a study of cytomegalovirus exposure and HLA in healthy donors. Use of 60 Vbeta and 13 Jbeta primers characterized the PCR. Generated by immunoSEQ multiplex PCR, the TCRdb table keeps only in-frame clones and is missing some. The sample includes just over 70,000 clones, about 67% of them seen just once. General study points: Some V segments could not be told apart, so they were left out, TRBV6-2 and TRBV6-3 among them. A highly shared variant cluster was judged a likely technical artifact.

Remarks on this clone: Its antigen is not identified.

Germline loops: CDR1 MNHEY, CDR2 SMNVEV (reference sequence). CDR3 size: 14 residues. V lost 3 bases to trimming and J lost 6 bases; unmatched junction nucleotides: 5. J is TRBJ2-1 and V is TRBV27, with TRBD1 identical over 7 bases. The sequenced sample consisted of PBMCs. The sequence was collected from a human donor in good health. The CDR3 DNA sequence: TGTGCCAGCAGTTTCCACGACAGGGTCAATGAGCAGTTCTTC. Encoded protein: CASSFHDRVNEQFF.